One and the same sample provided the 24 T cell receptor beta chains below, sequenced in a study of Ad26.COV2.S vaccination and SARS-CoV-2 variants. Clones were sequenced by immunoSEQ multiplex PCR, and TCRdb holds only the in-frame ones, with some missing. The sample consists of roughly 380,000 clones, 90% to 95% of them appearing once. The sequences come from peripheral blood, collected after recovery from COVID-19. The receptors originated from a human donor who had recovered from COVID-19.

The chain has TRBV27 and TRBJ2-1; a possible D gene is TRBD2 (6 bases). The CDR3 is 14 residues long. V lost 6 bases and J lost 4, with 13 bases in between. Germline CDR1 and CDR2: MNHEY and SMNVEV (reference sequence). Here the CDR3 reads CASSPSGTYNEQFF. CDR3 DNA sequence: TGTGCCAGCAGCCCTAGTGGGACTTACAATGAGCAGTTCTTC.

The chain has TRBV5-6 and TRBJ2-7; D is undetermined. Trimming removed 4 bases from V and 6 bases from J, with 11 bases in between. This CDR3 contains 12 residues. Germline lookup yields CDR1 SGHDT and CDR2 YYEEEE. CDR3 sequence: CASSPRLGEQYF. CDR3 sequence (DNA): TGTGCCAGCAGCCCCCGTTTGGGCGAGCAGTACTTC.

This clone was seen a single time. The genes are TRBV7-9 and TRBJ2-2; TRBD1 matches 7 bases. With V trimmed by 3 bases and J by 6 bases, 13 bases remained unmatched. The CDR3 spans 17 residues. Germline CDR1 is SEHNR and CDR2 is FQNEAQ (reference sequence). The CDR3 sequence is CASSFAWRQGASGELFF. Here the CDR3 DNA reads TGTGCCAGCAGCTTCGCGTGGAGACAGGGAGCCTCCGGGGAGCTGTTTTTT.

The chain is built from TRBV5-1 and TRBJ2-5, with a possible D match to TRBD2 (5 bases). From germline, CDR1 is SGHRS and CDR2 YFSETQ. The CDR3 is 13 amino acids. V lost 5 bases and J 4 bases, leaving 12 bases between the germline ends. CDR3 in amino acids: CASSPDGLETQYF. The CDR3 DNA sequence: TGCGCCAGCAGTCCGGACGGACTAGAGACCCAGTACTTC.

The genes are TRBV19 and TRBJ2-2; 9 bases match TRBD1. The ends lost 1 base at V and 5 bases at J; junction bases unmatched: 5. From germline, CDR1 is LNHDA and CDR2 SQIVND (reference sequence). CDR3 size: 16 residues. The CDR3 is CASSIGVTGGTGELFF. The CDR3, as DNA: TGTGCCAGTAGTATAGGGGTGACAGGGGGGACCGGGGAGCTGTTTTTT.

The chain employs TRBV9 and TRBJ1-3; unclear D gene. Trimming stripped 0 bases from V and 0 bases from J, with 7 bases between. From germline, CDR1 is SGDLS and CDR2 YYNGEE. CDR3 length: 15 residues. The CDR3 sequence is CASSVDTYSGNTIYF. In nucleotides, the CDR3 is TGTGCCAGCAGCGTAGACACTTACTCTGGAAACACCATATATTTT.

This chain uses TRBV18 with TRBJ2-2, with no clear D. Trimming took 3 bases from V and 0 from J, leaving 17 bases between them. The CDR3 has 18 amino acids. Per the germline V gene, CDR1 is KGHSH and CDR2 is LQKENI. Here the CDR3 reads CASSPLFRPKSNTGELFF. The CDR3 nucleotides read TGTGCCAGCTCACCTCTTTTTCGACCGAAATCGAACACCGGGGAGCTGTTTTTT.

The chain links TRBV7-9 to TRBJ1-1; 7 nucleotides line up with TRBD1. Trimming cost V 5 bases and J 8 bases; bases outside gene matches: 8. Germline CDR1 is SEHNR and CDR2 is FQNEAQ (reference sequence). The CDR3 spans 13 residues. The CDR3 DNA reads TGTGCCAGCAGCCCAGGGGGGGTCCGGGAAGCTTTCTTT. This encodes CASSPGGVREAFF.

CDR3 coding DNA: TGCAGCGTCCCCGGGACAGGGCGGGTGAACACTGAAGCTTTCTTT. Translating gives CSVPGTGRVNTEAFF. The chain is built from TRBV29-1 and TRBJ1-1, with 9 bases aligning to TRBD1. This CDR3 region has 15 residues. Germline loops: CDR1 SQVTM, CDR2 ANQGSEA. The ends lost 6 bases at V and 0 bases at J; junction bases unmatched: 8.

CDR3 protein: CASSSGTGNTGELFF. As DNA, the CDR3 is TGTGCCAGCAGTTCCGGGACAGGGAATACCGGGGAGCTGTTTTTT. This chain uses TRBV14 with TRBJ2-2; 9 positions match TRBD1. The CDR3 consists of 15 residues. Germline V CDR1 and CDR2: SGHDN, FVKESK. Trimming removed 6 bases from V and 5 bases from J; junction bases left unmatched: 7.

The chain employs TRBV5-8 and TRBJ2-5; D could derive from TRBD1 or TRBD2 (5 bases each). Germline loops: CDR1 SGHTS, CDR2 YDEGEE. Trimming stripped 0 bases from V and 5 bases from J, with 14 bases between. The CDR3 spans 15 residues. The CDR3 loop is CASSLGRAGTETQYF. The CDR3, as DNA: TGTGCCAGCAGCTTGGGAAGGGCAGGGACGGAGACCCAGTACTTC.

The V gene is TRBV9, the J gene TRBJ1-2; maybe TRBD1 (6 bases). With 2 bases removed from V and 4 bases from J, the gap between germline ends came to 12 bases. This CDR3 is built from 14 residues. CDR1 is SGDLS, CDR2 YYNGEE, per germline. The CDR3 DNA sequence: TGTGCCAGCAGCGTTGAACAGGGAGGCTATGGCTACACCTTC. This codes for CASSVEQGGYGYTF.

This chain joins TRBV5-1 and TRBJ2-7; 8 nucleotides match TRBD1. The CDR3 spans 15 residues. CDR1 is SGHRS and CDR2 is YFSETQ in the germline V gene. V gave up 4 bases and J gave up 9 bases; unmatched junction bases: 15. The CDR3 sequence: CASSGGGDRGRMQYF. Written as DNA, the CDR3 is TGCGCCAGCAGCGGAGGTGGAGACAGGGGTCGGATGCAGTACTTC.

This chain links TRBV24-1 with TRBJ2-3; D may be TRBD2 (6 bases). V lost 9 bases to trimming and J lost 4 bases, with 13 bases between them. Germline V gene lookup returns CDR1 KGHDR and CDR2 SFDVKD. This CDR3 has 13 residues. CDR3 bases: TGTGCCACCGAGGGGCCGGGGGCAGATACGCAGTATTTT. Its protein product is CATEGPGADTQYF.

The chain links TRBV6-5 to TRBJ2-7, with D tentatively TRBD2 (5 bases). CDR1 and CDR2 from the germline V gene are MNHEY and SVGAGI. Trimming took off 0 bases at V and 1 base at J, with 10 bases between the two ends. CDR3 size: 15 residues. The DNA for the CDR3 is TGTGCCAGCAGTTACTCGGCTAGCCAATCCTACGAGCAGTACTTC. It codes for CASSYSASQSYEQYF.

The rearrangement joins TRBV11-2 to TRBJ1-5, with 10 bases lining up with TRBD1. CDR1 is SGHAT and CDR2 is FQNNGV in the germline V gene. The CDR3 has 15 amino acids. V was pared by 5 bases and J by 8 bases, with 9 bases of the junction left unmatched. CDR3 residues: CASSLGQGGPEPQHF. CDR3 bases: TGTGCCAGCAGCCTCGGACAGGGGGGACCTGAGCCCCAGCATTTT.

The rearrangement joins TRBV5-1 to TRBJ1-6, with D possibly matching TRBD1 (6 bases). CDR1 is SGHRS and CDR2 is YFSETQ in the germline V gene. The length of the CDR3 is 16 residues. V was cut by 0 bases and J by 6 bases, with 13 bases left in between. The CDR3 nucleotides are TGCGCCAGCAGCTTGGAGTTGACAGGACTTAATTCACCCCTCCACTTT. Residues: CASSLELTGLNSPLHF. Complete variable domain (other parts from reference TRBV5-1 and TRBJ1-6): KAGVTQTPRYLIKTRGQQVTLSCSPISGHRSVSWYQQTPGQGLQFLFEYFSETQRNKGNFPGRFSGRQFSNSRSEMNVSTLELGDSALYLCASSLELTGLNSPLHFGNGTRLTVT.

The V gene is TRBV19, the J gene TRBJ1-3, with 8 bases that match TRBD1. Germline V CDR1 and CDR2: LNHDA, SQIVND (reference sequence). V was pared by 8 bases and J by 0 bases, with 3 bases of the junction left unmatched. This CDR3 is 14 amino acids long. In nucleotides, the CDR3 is TGTGCCAGTCGCGACAGGGGCTCTGGAAACACCATATATTTT. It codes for CASRDRGSGNTIYF.

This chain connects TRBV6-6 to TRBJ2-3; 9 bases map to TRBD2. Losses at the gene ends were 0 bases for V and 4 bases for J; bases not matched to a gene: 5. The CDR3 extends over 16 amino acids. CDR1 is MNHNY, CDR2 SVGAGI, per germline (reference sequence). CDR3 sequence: CASSYSRRGGADTQYF. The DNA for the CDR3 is TGTGCCAGCAGTTACTCTCGGCGGGGGGGTGCAGATACGCAGTATTTT.

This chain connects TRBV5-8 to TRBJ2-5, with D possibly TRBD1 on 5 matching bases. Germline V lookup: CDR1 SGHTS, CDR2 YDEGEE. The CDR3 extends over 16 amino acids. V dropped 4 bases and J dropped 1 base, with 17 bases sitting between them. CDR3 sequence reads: CASSRARRQTQETQYF. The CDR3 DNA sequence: TGTGCCAGCAGCCGAGCGCGCAGACAGACCCAAGAGACCCAGTACTTC.

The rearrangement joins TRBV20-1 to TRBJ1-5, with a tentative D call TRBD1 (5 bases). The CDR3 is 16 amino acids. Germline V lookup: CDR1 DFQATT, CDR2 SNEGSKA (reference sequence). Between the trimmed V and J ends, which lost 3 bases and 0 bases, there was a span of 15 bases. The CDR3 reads CSASRRGQHSNQPQHF. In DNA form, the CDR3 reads TGCAGTGCTAGTCGAAGGGGCCAACATAGCAATCAGCCCCAGCATTTT.

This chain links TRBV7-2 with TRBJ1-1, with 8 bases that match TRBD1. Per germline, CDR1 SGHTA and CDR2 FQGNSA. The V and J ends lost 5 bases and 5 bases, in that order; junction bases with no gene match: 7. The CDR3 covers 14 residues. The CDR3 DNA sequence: TGTGCCAGCAGCCCCGACAGGGGAGAAACTGAAGCTTTCTTT. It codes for CASSPDRGETEAFF. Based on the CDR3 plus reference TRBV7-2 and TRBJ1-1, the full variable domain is GAGVSQSPSNKVTEKGKDVELRCDPISGHTALYWYRQSLGQGLEFLIYFQGNSAPDKSGLPSDRFSAERTGGSVSTLTIQRTQQEDSAVYLCASSPDRGETEAFFGQGTRLTVV.

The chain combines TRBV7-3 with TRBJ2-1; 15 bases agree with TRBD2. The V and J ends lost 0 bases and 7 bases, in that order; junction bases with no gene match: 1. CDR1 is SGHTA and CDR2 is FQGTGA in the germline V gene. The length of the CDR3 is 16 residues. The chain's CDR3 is CASSLTGLAGGNEQFF. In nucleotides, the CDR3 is TGTGCCAGCAGCTTAACGGGACTAGCGGGGGGTAATGAGCAGTTCTTC.

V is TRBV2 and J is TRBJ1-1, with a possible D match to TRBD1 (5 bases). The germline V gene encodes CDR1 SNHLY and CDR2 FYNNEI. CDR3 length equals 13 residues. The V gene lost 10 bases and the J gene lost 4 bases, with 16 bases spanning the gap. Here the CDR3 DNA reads TGTGCCACCATGTTCGGGGGGACCACTGAAGCTTTCTTT. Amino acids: CATMFGGTTEAFF.